This is a list of T cell receptor beta chains from one sample in a study of molecular identifiers for immune sequencing clone quantification. TCRdb redid the calling of the PCR reads with MiXCR, one entry per CDR3 protein. The sample holds under 600,000 distinct CDR3 sequences, about a fifth seen once. Sequencing input: naive CD8+ T cells from blood, with Jurkat cell RNA spiked in. These receptors all stem from a human donor in good health. Some libraries in this study had Jurkat cell RNA spiked in. The CDR3 runs from the conserved cysteine through the conserved F or W. The D gene is left open where the match is weak. Clone sizes are given selectively: once, few, many, or a class where the clone is expanded.

TRBV30	TRBJ2-5	TRBD2	NA	CAWSGGASSLSETQYF	TGTGCCTGGAGCGGGGGGGCCTCTTCCCTCTCAGAGACCCAGTACTTC
TRBV7-9	TRBJ1-2	NA	NA	CASSLVAAEGYTF	TGTGCCAGCAGCTTAGTGGCAGCGGAAGGCTACACCTTC
TRBV28	TRBJ2-5	TRBD2	many	CASTSPGLAGVETQYF	TGTGCCAGCACCTCCCCGGGACTAGCGGGAGTAGAGACCCAGTACTTC
TRBV7-4	TRBJ2-4	TRBD2	few	CASSLKSGGAKNIQYF	TGTGCCAGCAGCTTAAAGAGCGGGGGGGCCAAAAACATTCAGTACTTC
TRBV27	TRBJ1-2	TRBD1	many	CASSLTGGFPNYGYTF	TGTGCCAGCAGTCTGACAGGGGGCTTTCCTAACTATGGCTACACCTTC
TRBV7-9	TRBJ2-5	NA	many	CASSPGLQETQYF	TGTGCCAGCAGCCCGGGACTTCAAGAGACCCAGTACTTC
TRBV28	TRBJ2-6	NA	many	CASSFGTTFPGANVLTF	TGTGCCAGCAGTTTCGGGACGACGTTCCCCGGGGCCAACGTCCTGACTTTC
TRBV4-3	TRBJ1-2	NA	NA	CASSQDSGINYGYTF	TGCGCCAGCAGCCAAGATTCTGGCATTAACTATGGCTACACCTTC
TRBV3-1	TRBJ1-1	NA	NA	CASSQDAQNTEAFF	TGTGCCAGCAGCCAAGATGCCCAAAACACTGAAGCTTTCTTT
TRBV27	TRBJ2-3	TRBD2	NA	CASKGYSGPTTWGDTQYF	TGTGCCAGCAAAGGGTATAGCGGGCCAACCACATGGGGGGATACGCAGTATTTT
TRBV9	TRBJ1-1	TRBD1	NA	CATGRGRGTEAFF	TGTGCCACCGGGAGGGGGCGGGGAACTGAAGCTTTCTTT
TRBV19	TRBJ2-1	TRBD2	few	CASKRASGSYNEQFF	TGTGCCAGTAAAAGAGCTAGCGGGAGTTACAATGAGCAGTTCTTC
TRBV12-3/TRBV12-4	TRBJ2-3	TRBD2	NA	CASSFGTSVTDTQYF	TGTGCCAGCAGTTTCGGGACTAGCGTCACAGATACGCAGTATTTT
TRBV4-3	TRBJ2-7	NA	many	CASSQADGYEQYF	TGCGCCAGCAGCCAAGCTGATGGCTACGAGCAGTACTTC
TRBV11-3	TRBJ2-1	NA	few	CASSPTPGDPYNEQFF	TGTGCCAGCAGCCCCACCCCAGGGGATCCCTACAATGAGCAGTTCTTC
TRBV7-2	TRBJ2-5	NA	NA	CASSLNFESLLGETQYF	TGTGCCAGCAGCTTAAATTTTGAGTCACTTTTGGGGGAGACCCAGTACTTC
TRBV12-3/TRBV12-4	TRBJ1-5	NA	NA	CASSWSGGGGNQPQHF	TGTGCCAGCAGTTGGTCTGGGGGAGGAGGCAATCAGCCCCAGCATTTT
TRBV7-3	TRBJ2-1	TRBD2	NA	CASSFDRTSGNNEQFF	TGTGCCAGCAGCTTCGATAGGACTAGCGGGAATAATGAGCAGTTCTTC
TRBV19	TRBJ1-5	NA	many	CASSIPAGDNQPQHF	TGTGCCAGTAGTATCCCTGCGGGCGACAATCAGCCCCAGCATTTT
TRBV27	TRBJ1-4	NA	NA	CASSLSGEELFF	TGTGCCAGCAGTTTAAGCGGTGAAGAACTGTTTTTT
TRBV6-1	TRBJ2-7	TRBD1	NA	CASTSGQGVVWEQYF	TGTGCCAGCACGTCGGGACAGGGGGTAGTATGGGAGCAGTACTTC
TRBV28	TRBJ1-1	TRBD1	NA	CASSAWGDRGQTEAFF	TGTGCCAGCAGCGCTTGGGGCGACAGGGGGCAAACTGAAGCTTTCTTT
TRBV4-2	TRBJ2-7	TRBD2	few	CASSQEGEGWYEQYF	TGTGCCAGCAGCCAAGAGGGGGAGGGCTGGTACGAGCAGTACTTC
TRBV6-6	TRBJ2-7	TRBD2	NA	CASSYPSGSYEQYF	TGTGCCAGCAGTTACCCTAGCGGGAGTTACGAGCAGTACTTC
TRBV15	TRBJ2-3	TRBD2	many	CATLGENDAGVITDTQYF	TGTGCCACCCTGGGGGAAAATGACGCGGGAGTGATCACAGATACGCAGTATTTT
TRBV12-3/TRBV12-4	TRBJ2-1	TRBD2	NA	CASSPDPLAGVGDEQFF	TGTGCCAGCAGTCCAGACCCACTAGCGGGAGTGGGCGATGAGCAGTTCTTC
TRBV6-1	TRBJ2-3	TRBD2	NA	CAVTQGLAGDTQYF	TGTGCCGTCACGCAGGGACTAGCGGGAGATACGCAGTATTTT
TRBV29-1	TRBJ2-3	TRBD2	many	CSVEPPWGTSGVSTDTQYF	TGCAGCGTTGAACCACCGTGGGGGACTAGCGGAGTGAGCACAGATACGCAGTATTTT
TRBV6-2/TRBV6-3	TRBJ1-5	TRBD1	many	CASSLWTGADNQPQHF	TGTGCCAGCAGTTTGTGGACAGGGGCGGACAATCAGCCCCAGCATTTT